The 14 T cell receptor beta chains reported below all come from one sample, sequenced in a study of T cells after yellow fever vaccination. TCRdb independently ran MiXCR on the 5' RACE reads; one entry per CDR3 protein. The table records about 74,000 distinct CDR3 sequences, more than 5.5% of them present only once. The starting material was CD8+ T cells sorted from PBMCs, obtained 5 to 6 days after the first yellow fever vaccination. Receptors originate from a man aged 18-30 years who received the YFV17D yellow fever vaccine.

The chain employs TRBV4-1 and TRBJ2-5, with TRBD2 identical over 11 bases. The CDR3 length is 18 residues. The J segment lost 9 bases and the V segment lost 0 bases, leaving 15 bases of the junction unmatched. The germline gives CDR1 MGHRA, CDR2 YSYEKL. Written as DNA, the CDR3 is TGCGCCAGCAGCCAAGATCCCCCCGGGACTAGCGGACTCGGGTCCCAGTACTTC. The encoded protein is CASSQDPPGTSGLGSQYF.

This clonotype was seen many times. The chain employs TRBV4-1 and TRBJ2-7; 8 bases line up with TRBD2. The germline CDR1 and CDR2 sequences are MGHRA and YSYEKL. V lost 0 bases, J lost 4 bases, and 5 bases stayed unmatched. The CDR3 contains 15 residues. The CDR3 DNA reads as TGCGCCAGCAGCCAAGATAGAGCGGGGGCATACGAGCAGTACTTC. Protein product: CASSQDRAGAYEQYF.

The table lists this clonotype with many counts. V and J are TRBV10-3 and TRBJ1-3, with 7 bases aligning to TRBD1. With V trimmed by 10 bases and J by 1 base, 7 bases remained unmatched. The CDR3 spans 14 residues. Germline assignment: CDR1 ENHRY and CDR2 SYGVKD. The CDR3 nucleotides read TGTGCCACCCGGGACAGCAATTCTGGAAACACCATATATTTT. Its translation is CATRDSNSGNTIYF.

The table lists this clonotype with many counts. Here the CDR3 DNA reads TGTGCCAGCAGTGTCGGCGAAGGGGGACCTCAAGAGACCCAGTACTTC. Protein product: CASSVGEGGPQETQYF. V is TRBV28 and J is TRBJ2-5; D may be TRBD1 (6 bases). The CDR3 runs 16 residues. Looked up from germline, CDR1 is MDHEN and CDR2 is SYDVKM. The germline V and J ends were trimmed by 5 bases and 2 bases, with 18 bases remaining between them.

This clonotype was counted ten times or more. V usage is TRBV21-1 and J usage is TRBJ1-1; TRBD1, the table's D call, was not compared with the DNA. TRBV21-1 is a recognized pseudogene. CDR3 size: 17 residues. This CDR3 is CASSKDRRGAVNTEAFF. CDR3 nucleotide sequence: TGTGCCAGCAGCAAGGACAGGCGAGGGGCAGTGAACACTGAAGCTTTCTTT.

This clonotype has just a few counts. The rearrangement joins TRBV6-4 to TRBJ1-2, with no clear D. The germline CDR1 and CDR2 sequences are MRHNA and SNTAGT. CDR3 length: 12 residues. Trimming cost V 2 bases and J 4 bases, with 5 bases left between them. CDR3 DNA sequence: TGTGCCAGCAGTGACGACGGCTATGGCTACACCTTC. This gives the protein CASSDDGYGYTF.

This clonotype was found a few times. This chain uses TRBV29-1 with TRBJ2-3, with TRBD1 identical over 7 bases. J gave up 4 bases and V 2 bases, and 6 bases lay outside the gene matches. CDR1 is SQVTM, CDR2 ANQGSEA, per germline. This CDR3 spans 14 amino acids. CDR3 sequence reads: CSVEPTGDADTQYF. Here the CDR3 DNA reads TGCAGCGTTGAACCCACAGGGGACGCAGATACGCAGTATTTT.

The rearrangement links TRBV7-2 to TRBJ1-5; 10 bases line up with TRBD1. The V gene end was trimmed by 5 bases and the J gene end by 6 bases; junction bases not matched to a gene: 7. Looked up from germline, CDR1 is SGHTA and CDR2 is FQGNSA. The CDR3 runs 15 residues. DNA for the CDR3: TGTGCCAGCAGCCAGGACAGGGGGTTAGGTCAGCCCCAGCATTTT. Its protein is CASSQDRGLGQPQHF. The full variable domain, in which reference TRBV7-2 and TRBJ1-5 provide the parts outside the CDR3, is GAGVSQSPSNKVTEKGKDVELRCDPISGHTALYWYRQSLGQGLEFLIYFQGNSAPDKSGLPSDRFSAERTGGSVSTLTIQRTQQEDSAVYLCASSQDRGLGQPQHFGDGTRLSIL.

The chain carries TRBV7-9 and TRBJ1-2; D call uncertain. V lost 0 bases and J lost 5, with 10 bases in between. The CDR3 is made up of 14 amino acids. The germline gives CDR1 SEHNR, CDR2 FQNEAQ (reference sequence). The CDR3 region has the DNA TGTGCCAGCAGCTTAGCCCCTGTGAGTTATGGCTACACCTTC. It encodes CASSLAPVSYGYTF.

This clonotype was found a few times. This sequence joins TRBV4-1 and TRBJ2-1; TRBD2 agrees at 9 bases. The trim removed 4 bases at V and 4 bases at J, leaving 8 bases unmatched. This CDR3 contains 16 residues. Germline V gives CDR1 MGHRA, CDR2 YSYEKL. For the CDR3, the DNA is TGCGCCAGCAGCCGACTAGCTAGCGGGGCTTACAATGAGCAGTTCTTC. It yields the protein CASSRLASGAYNEQFF.

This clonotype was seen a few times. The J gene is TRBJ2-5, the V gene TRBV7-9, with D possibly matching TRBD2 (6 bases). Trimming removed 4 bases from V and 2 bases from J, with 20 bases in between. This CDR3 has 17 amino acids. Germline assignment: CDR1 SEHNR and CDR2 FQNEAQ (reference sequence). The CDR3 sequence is CASSYPTGFGGQETQYF. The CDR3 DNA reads TGTGCCAGCAGCTACCCCACGGGTTTTGGAGGGCAAGAGACCCAGTACTTC.

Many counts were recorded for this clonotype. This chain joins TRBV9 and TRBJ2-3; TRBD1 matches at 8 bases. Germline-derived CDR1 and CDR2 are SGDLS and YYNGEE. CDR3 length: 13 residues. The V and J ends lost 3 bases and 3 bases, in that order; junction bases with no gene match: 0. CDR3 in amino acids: CASSGTGTDTQYF. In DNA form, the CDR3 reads TGTGCCAGCAGCGGGACAGGGACAGATACGCAGTATTTT.

The CDR3 DNA follows: TGCGCCAGCAGCTTCTACGGACAGGACCAACAAGAGACCCAGTACTTC. It is translated as CASSFYGQDQQETQYF. This rearrangement joins TRBV5-1 to TRBJ2-5, with 7 bases fitting TRBD1. J was trimmed by 2 bases and V by 2 bases; bases with no gene match: 9. The V gene's germline CDR1 is SGHRS and CDR2 YFSETQ. The CDR3 loop spans 16 amino acids.

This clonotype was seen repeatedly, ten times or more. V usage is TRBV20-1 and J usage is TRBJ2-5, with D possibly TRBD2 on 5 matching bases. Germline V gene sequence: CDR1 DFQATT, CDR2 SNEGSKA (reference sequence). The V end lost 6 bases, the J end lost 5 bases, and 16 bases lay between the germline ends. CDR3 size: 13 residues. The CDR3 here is CSARLLLPETQYF. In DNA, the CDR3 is TGCAGTGCGCGACTACTTCTGCCGGAGACCCAGTACTTC.